This passage covers 26 T cell receptor beta chains from one sample sequenced in a study of T cells in tumors after PD-1 blockade. Method: immunoSEQ multiplex PCR; TCRdb's copy keeps in-frame clones and lacks some. The table shows about 5,800 clones, with 68% occurring only once. The sequences come from tumor tissue, collected before anti-PD-1 treatment. These receptors originate from a human donor with basal cell carcinoma.

This chain joins TRBV6-6 and TRBJ2-3; no reliable D call. The V end was cut by 6 bases, the J end by 4 bases, with 8 bases between. Germline V gives CDR1 MNHNY, CDR2 SVGAGI (reference sequence). The CDR3 covers 12 residues. The CDR3 DNA follows: TGTGCCAGCAGAGACCCTCCAGATACGCAGTATTTT. Amino acid sequence: CASRDPPDTQYF.

The CDR3 nucleotides read TGTGCCAGCAGCTCTAACAGGGGAACGAAGGAGACCCAGTACTTC. Its translation: CASSSNRGTKETQYF. J is TRBJ2-5 and V is TRBV7-8; TRBD1 matches 7 bases. CDR3 size: 15 residues. Germline V gives CDR1 SGHVS, CDR2 FQNEAQ. V shed 4 bases, J shed 5 bases, and the junction held 10 bases outside the gene matches.

The chain is built from TRBV9 and TRBJ1-6; D is uncertain. The CDR3 is made up of 13 amino acids. The V gene lost 5 bases and the J gene lost 6 bases, with 9 bases spanning the gap. Germline V gene data show CDR1 as SGDLS and CDR2 as YYNGEE. CDR3 nucleotide sequence: TGTGCCAGCAGAACCGTAGTTAATTCACCCCTCCACTTT. Encoded protein: CASRTVVNSPLHF.

Here the CDR3 DNA reads TGTGCCACCAGTGATTTGCCCGGGACAGGGGGGTCCACCGGGGAGCTGTTTTTT. Protein product: CATSDLPGTGGSTGELFF. This chain connects TRBV24-1 to TRBJ2-2, with 11 bases aligning to TRBD1. The J segment lost 4 bases and the V segment lost 0 bases, leaving 6 bases of the junction unmatched. The CDR3 is made up of 18 amino acids. Germline lookup yields CDR1 KGHDR and CDR2 SFDVKD.

The gene calls are TRBV2 and TRBJ1-6; TRBD1 aligns across 8 bases. This CDR3 has 17 amino acids. The germline V gene encodes CDR1 SNHLY and CDR2 FYNNEI. Trimming took 4 bases from V and 6 from J; bases not matched to a gene: 11. CDR3 loop: CASSGRRSGTGNSPLHF. The CDR3 nucleotides read TGTGCCAGCAGTGGCCGTCGGTCGGGGACAGGTAATTCACCCCTCCACTTT.

This chain uses TRBV5-1 with TRBJ2-6; no reliable D call. Trimming left V 5 bases short and J 0 bases short, with 6 bases between. CDR1 and CDR2 from the germline V gene are SGHRS and YFSETQ. The CDR3 extends over 14 amino acids. As DNA, the CDR3 is TGCGCCAGCAGTTCGGCCTCTGGGGCCAACGTCCTGACTTTC. Its translation: CASSSASGANVLTF.

V usage is TRBV6-2 or TRBV6-3 and J usage is TRBJ2-7, with a weak D call TRBD1 (5 bases). The germline V gene encodes CDR1 MNHEY and CDR2 SVGEGT. The CDR3 extends over 14 amino acids. V lost 1 base to trimming and J lost 2 bases, with 9 bases between them. CDR3 residues: CASSYFTGPYEQYF. The CDR3 region has the DNA TGTGCCAGCAGTTACTTTACAGGTCCCTACGAGCAGTACTTC.

This clone was picked up a small number of times. The chain combines TRBV25-1 with TRBJ2-5; tentatively, D is TRBD2 (7 bases). This CDR3 spans 14 amino acids. Germline CDR1 reads MGHDK; CDR2 reads SYGVNS. Trimming shortened V by 7 bases and J by 4 bases, and 16 bases separated the two germline ends. CDR3 sequence (DNA): TGTGCCAGCACCGGGGGCGGGAGCGGAGAGACCCAGTACTTC. Translating gives CASTGGGSGETQYF. Looking up the rest from reference TRBV25-1 and TRBJ2-5 gives the full variable domain: EADIYQTPRYLVIGTGKKITLECSQTMGHDKMYWYQQDPGMELHLIHYSYGVNSTEKGDLSSESTVSRIRTEHFPLTLESARPSHTSQYLCASTGGGSGETQYFGPGTRLLVL.

The rearrangement uses TRBV25-1 and TRBJ1-5; 10 bases line up with TRBD1. Unmatched junction bases numbered 9, after V lost 6 bases and J lost 7 bases. Germline loops: CDR1 MGHDK, CDR2 SYGVNS. The CDR3 has 15 amino acids. In nucleotides, the CDR3 is TGTGCCAGCAGCCCGGGACAGGGGATAGGGCAGCCCCAGCATTTT. Encoded protein: CASSPGQGIGQPQHF.

The V and J genes are TRBV10-3 and TRBJ1-5; 9 bases are shared with TRBD1. The CDR3 totals 15 residues. Germline-derived CDR1 and CDR2 are ENHRY and SYGVKD. With 10 bases clipped from V and 1 base from J, the junction kept 8 bases outside the gene matches. CDR3 bases: TGTGCCACCCAAACCGGGACAGGGAGCAATCAGCCCCAGCATTTT. Translating gives CATQTGTGSNQPQHF.

The gene calls are TRBV6-1 and TRBJ2-4; perhaps TRBD1 as D (6 bases). Germline CDR1 reads MNHNS; CDR2 reads SASEGT. There are 19 residues in the CDR3. V lost 0 bases and J 0 bases, leaving 18 bases between the germline ends. CDR3 sequence reads: CASSEAQGHHRLAKNIQYF. For the CDR3, the DNA is TGTGCCAGCAGTGAAGCGCAGGGACACCACCGTTTAGCCAAAAACATTCAGTACTTC.

This clone showed up just once. The chain uses TRBV28 and TRBJ2-7; 7 nucleotides line up with TRBD2. This CDR3 is built from 14 residues. Trimming took 7 bases from V and 7 from J; bases not matched to a gene: 13. The germline gives CDR1 MDHEN, CDR2 SYDVKM. As DNA, the CDR3 is TGTGCCAGCAAGGTCAGCGGGGCTGTTATGGAGCAGTACTTC. Residues: CASKVSGAVMEQYF.

The J gene is TRBJ1-6, the V gene TRBV5-6; maybe TRBD1 (5 bases). Trimming took 2 bases from V and 7 from J, leaving 10 bases between them. This CDR3 comprises 14 residues. Germline assignment: CDR1 SGHDT and CDR2 YYEEEE. CDR3 residues: CASSFRTKNSPLHF. CDR3 nucleotide sequence: TGTGCCAGCAGCTTTCGGACAAAAAATTCACCCCTCCACTTT.

This chain connects TRBV5-5 to TRBJ2-7, with 11 bases matching TRBD1. The V and J ends lost 2 bases and 3 bases, in that order; junction bases with no gene match: 13. Germline CDR1 SGHKS, CDR2 YYEKEE (reference sequence). The CDR3 totals 18 residues. The CDR3 here is CASSFERDRGSDRYEQYF. In nucleotides, the CDR3 is TGTGCCAGCAGCTTCGAGCGGGACAGGGGGTCAGACCGCTACGAGCAGTACTTC.

The chain links TRBV10-1 to TRBJ2-1, with D perhaps matching TRBD1 (6 bases). Per the germline V gene, CDR1 is WNHNN and CDR2 is SYGVQD (reference sequence). V was clipped by 2 bases and J by 4 bases, with 6 bases between them. This CDR3 spans 13 amino acids. The DNA of the CDR3 is TGCGCCAGCAGTGAGGACAGGTACAATGAGCAGTTCTTC. It encodes CASSEDRYNEQFF.

The chain carries TRBV13 and TRBJ2-2, with a weak D call TRBD2 (5 bases). The CDR3 totals 15 residues. Trimming left V 10 bases short and J 1 base short, with 16 bases between. CDR1 and CDR2 (germline): PRHDT, FYEKMQ (reference sequence). The CDR3 protein is CATKILVGNTGELFF. For the CDR3, the DNA is TGTGCCACCAAAATACTAGTCGGGAACACCGGGGAGCTGTTTTTT.

This rearrangement joins TRBV6-5 to TRBJ2-7, with D maybe TRBD1 (5 bases). Germline assignment: CDR1 MNHEY and CDR2 SVGAGI. The CDR3 totals 13 residues. Trimming stripped 6 bases from V and 4 bases from J, with 13 bases between. CDR3 loop: CASRLNTGYEQYF. CDR3 sequence (DNA): TGTGCCAGCAGACTTAATACAGGTTACGAGCAGTACTTC.

The CDR3 bases are TGTGCCTGGAGTGTTCAGGGATCGGAGACCCAGTACTTC. As protein: CAWSVQGSETQYF. V gene TRBV30 combines with J gene TRBJ2-5, with a tentative D call TRBD1 (5 bases). Germline V gene data show CDR1 as GTSNPN and CDR2 as SVGIG (reference sequence). Between the trimmed V and J ends, which lost 0 bases and 5 bases, there was a span of 10 bases. The CDR3 loop spans 13 amino acids.

The V and J genes are TRBV23-1 and TRBJ1-2, with D uncertain. TRBV23-1 belongs to the ORF category, with a function that is uncertain. CDR3 length: 11 residues. V lost 7 bases and J lost 4, with 7 bases in between. The CDR3 DNA is TGCGCCAGCATAATTGGCTATGGCTACACCTTC. This translates into CASIIGYGYTF.

By sample share, this clone is medium-sized. The chain is built from TRBV19 and TRBJ1-3; no definite D call. The ends were cut back, 10 bases at V and 0 bases at J, with 4 bases in the middle. CDR3 length equals 11 residues. Germline CDR1 reads LNHDA; CDR2 reads SQIVND (reference sequence). In nucleotides, the CDR3 is TGTGCCACTCACTCTGGAAACACCATATATTTT. Amino acids: CATHSGNTIYF. Combining the CDR3 with reference TRBV19 and TRBJ1-3 gives the whole variable domain DGGITQSPKYLFRKEGQNVTLSCEQNLNHDAMYWYRQDPGQGLRLIYYSQIVNDFQKGDIAEGYSVSREKKESFPLTVTSAQKNPTAFYLCATHSGNTIYFGEGSWLTVV.

This rearrangement joins TRBV19 to TRBJ2-1; no clear D gene. CDR1 and CDR2 from the germline V gene are LNHDA and SQIVND (reference sequence). The CDR3 contains 14 residues. Trimming took off 6 bases at V and 9 bases at J, with 18 bases between the two ends. Here the CDR3 reads CASSPSLGIGEQFF. CDR3 bases: TGTGCCAGTAGCCCATCCCTAGGAATAGGTGAGCAGTTCTTC.

A few counts support this clone. The rearrangement uses TRBV6-6 and TRBJ1-2; 10 bases fit TRBD1. CDR1 and CDR2 (germline): MNHNY, SVGAGI (reference sequence). This CDR3 is 15 amino acids long. The trim removed 6 bases at V and 2 bases at J, leaving 6 bases unmatched. CDR3 in DNA: TGTGCCAGCAGAAATCCGGGACAGGGGAACTATGGCTACACCTTC. Translating gives CASRNPGQGNYGYTF.

This clone appeared a single time. The genes are TRBV2 and TRBJ1-2; D is undetermined. The CDR3 spans 15 residues. Looked up from germline, CDR1 is SNHLY and CDR2 is FYNNEI. Deletions cut 6 bases from V and 5 bases from J, with 19 bases between. The CDR3, as DNA: TGTGCCAGCAGCCGGGTTCCCCGGACGACATATGGCTACACCTTC. Residues: CASSRVPRTTYGYTF. Supplemented by reference TRBV2 and TRBJ1-2, the full variable domain reads EPEVTQTPSHQVTQMGQEVILRCVPISNHLYFYWYRQILGQKVEFLVSFYNNEISEKSEIFDDQFSVERPDGSNFTLKIRSTKLEDSAMYFCASSRVPRTTYGYTFGSGTRLTVV.

The rearrangement links TRBV12-3 or TRBV12-4 to TRBJ1-1; the D gene is possibly TRBD1 (5 bases). Trimming cost V 4 bases and J 1 base, with 7 bases left between them. CDR3 length: 13 residues. CDR3 sequence reads: CASSSTGNTEAFF. The CDR3 DNA is TGTGCCAGCAGTTCCACAGGGAACACTGAAGCTTTCTTT.

This clone came up once. The chain couples TRBV7-2 to TRBJ2-5, with D unresolved. Germline V gives CDR1 SGHTA, CDR2 FQGNSA. V gave up 2 bases and J gave up 4 bases, with 5 bases separating them. CDR3 length equals 12 residues. For the CDR3, the DNA is TGTGCCAGCAGCTTATTGGGAGAGACCCAGTACTTC. Translation: CASSLLGETQYF.

The chain is built from TRBV25-1 and TRBJ1-4; D call uncertain. CDR1 and CDR2 (germline): MGHDK, SYGVNS. The ends were cut back, 5 bases at V and 0 bases at J, with 13 bases in the middle. The CDR3 covers 16 residues. The CDR3 nucleotides are TGTGCCAGCAGTCCAGCCCTCAGCTCAACTAATGAAAAACTGTTTTTT. Its protein is CASSPALSSTNEKLFF.